This T cell receptor beta chain was found in a study of blood T cell repertoires in COVID-19. Turning to the study itself: COVID-19 samples from acute and convalescent phases originated in the United States, Italy and Spain.

As processed by the authors: Nucleated cell number was recorded as an estimate derived from reference gene primer amplification. Data came from immunoSEQ multiplex PCR; TCRdb stores just in-frame clones and leaves some out. V and J calls and clone size are given by that table; D and trimming were obtained from the DNA. The repertoire holds roughly 140,000 clones, 80% to 90% seen once, with about 4.3% in the top ten. Germline V gene lookup returns CDR1 WNHNN and CDR2 SYGVQD (reference sequence). V trimming: 4 bases; J trimming: 4 bases; junction bases outside the gene matches: 6. CDR3 length: 15 amino acids.

The specimen sequenced was peripheral blood. The chain is built from TRBV10-1 and TRBJ1-4; 7 bases map to TRBD1. This clonotype was obtained from a woman in her 40s with acute or convalescent COVID-19. The CDR3 loop is CASSGRQGGNEKLFF. Here the CDR3 DNA reads TGCGCCAGCAGTGGGCGACAGGGCGGTAATGAAAAACTGTTTTTT.